The text below deals with one TCR beta chain. In the original processing: Quantification of nucleated cells was approximated via reference gene primer amplification. TCRdb's copy holds only in-frame clones and misses some; the assay was immunoSEQ multiplex PCR. V, J and clone size were drawn from that table, and D and trimming were deduced from the DNA. Here the sample spans 200,000 to 300,000 clones, approximately 86% being singletons. Recruited during active infection, patients (from Seattle) were subsequently followed longitudinally. The data stem from a study of blood T cell repertoires in COVID-19. On the study more broadly: COVID-19 samples collected from the United States, Italy and Spain covered acute and convalescent phases. PBMCs, B-cell-depleted T cells, or T cells were the source of the cDNA or gDNA that made up the material.

CDR1 is LNHNV and CDR2 is YYDKDF in the germline V gene (reference sequence). Deletions cut 0 bases from V and 2 bases from J, with 8 bases between. CDR3 length equals 15 residues. The specimen sequenced was peripheral blood. This chain uses TRBV15 with TRBJ1-3; the D gene is possibly TRBD1 (5 bases). This receptor was identified in a woman aged 55 to 70 with COVID-19, enrolled during active disease. The CDR3 DNA reads as TGTGCCACCAGCAGAGAGTGGGGGGCTGGAAACACCATATATTTT. This codes for CATSREWGAGNTIYF.